Given below is one T cell receptor (beta chain) in context. Antigen specificity is unknown. TCRdb's table, derived via immunoSEQ multiplex PCR, lists solely in-frame clones and lacks some. The table records roughly 98,000 clones, 80% to 95% of them present only once. This sample was included in a study of graft-versus-host responses after intestinal transplantation. Across the whole study: The study gave all recipients anti-thymocyte globulin induction, then tacrolimus and steroids for about 3 years. Whole-study results and caveats: Detection of GvH clones occurred in recipient marrow, and some had their first appearance in ileum or blood.

The CDR3 contains 15 residues. V was clipped by 2 bases and J by 5 bases; unmatched bases: 4. In germline, CDR1 is MDHEN, CDR2 SYDVKM. The specimen comprised unstimulated CD8+ T cells sorted from spleen or lymph node cells, sampled before transplant. This chain joins TRBV28 and TRBJ2-5, with 11 nucleotides matching TRBD2. The sequence came from a human donor who was the organ donor for an intestinal transplant. The CDR3 bases are TGTGCCAGCAGTTTACCTAGCGGGAGGTTGGAGACCCAGTACTTC. Translation: CASSLPSGRLETQYF.